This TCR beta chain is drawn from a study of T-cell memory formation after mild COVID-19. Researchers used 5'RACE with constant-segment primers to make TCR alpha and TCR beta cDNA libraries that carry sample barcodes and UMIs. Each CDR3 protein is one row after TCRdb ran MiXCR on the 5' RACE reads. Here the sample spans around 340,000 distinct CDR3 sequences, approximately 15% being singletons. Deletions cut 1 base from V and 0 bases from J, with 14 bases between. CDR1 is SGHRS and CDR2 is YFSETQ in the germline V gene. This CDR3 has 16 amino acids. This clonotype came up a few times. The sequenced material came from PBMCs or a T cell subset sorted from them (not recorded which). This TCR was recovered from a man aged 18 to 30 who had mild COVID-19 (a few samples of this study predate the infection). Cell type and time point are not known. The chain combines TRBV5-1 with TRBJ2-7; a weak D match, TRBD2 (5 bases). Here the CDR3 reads CASSLFTVGSSYEQYF. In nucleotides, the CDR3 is TGCGCCAGCAGCTTGTTTACGGTGGGGAGCTCCTACGAGCAGTACTTC.